The T cell receptor (beta chain) under discussion was sequenced for a study of regulatory T cells in long-lasting Graves disease. Building of the TCR beta libraries involved iRepertoire HTBI primers and Arm-PCR of CDR3 regions. MiXCR was run by TCRdb on the multiplex PCR reads, yielding one entry per CDR3 protein. Counted here are 550,000 to 650,000 distinct CDR3 sequences, more than 15% occurring once; the ten biggest clones make up 12%. Time point meaning: newly diagnosed GD, antithyroid drugs for less than 3 months. Preparation of the TCR library used RNA extracted from PBMCs. In its sample, this clonotype was seen many times. These data were also filed under a second study, of T cells in Graves' hyperthyroidism and ophthalmopathy. That paper notes: RT-PCR in the first round (using the HTBI primer set) targeted the TCR CDR3.

Material: peripheral blood mononuclear cells (PBMCs), obtained at new diagnosis, from a patient treated with antithyroid drugs. The TCR comes from a young man with Graves disease.

The CDR3 protein is CASSSFGDTQYF. CDR3 sequence (DNA): TGTGCCAGCAGTTCCTTTGGGGATACGCAGTATTTT. The chain couples TRBV27 to TRBJ2-3; D is uncertain. Trimming removed 4 bases at V and 6 bases at J, with 8 bases between. The germline CDR1 and CDR2 sequences are MNHEY and SMNVEV (reference sequence). This CDR3 comprises 12 residues.